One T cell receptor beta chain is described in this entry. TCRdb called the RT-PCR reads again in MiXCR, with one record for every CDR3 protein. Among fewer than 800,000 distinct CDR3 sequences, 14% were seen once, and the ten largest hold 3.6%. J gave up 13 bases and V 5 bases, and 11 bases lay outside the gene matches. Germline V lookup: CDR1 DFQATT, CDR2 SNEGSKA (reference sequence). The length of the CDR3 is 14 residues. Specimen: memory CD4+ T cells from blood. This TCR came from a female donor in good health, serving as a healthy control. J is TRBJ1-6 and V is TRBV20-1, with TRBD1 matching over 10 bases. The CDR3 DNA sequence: TGCAGTGCTTCCCCGGGACAGGGGACCTACCCCCTCCACTTT. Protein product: CSASPGQGTYPLHF.